Many counts were recorded for the clone carrying this T cell receptor beta chain. The antigen remains unidentified. These data originate in a study of T cells in Graves' hyperthyroidism and ophthalmopathy. Whole-study context: Any treatment followed the collection of peripheral blood at initial diagnosis.

Graves' hyperthyroidism is called stable when ophthalmopathy does not progress within 18 months. The CDR3 runs 15 residues. V lost 6 bases and J 7 bases, leaving 22 bases between the germline ends. The germline CDR1 and CDR2 sequences are MNHNS and SASEGT. Broader study findings: Most thyroid clonotypes with frequency above 0.001 were detected in blood.

The TCR beta CDR3 regions underwent amplification using RNA transcripts as the source. The primer set for the first-round RT-PCR of the TCR CDR3 was HTBI. TCRdb itself ran the multiplex PCR reads through MiXCR, one entry per CDR3 protein. The sample has 500,000 to 700,000 distinct CDR3 sequences, 16% seen once. The source of this sequence is a woman aged 18-29 years with Graves' hyperthyroidism. The genes are TRBV6-1 and TRBJ2-7; TRBD2 might be the D (6 bases). The sequencing sample was made of blood. The DNA of the CDR3 is TGTGCCAGCAGCGCCCGGGACCTGACCGGGGGTGAGCAGTACTTC. The encoded protein is CASSARDLTGGEQYF.